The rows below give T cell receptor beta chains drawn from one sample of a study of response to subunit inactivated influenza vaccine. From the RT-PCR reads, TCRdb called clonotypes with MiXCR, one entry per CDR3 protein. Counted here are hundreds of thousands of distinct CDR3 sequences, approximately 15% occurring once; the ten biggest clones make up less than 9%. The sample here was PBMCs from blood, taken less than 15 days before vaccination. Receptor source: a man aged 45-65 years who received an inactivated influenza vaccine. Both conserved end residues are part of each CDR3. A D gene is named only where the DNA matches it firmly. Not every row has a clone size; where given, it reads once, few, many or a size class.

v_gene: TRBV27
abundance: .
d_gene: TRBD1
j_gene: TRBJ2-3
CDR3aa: CASRSIGQAPEDTQYF
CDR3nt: TGTGCCAGCAGATCCATAGGACAGGCCCCCGAGGATACGCAGTATTTT

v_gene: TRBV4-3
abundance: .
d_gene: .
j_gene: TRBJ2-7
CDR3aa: CASPPGSYEQYF
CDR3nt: TGCGCCAGCCCGCCGGGTTCCTACGAGCAGTACTTC

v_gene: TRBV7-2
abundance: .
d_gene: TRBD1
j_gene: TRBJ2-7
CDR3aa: CASSLVLGTGDGEQYF
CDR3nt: TGTGCCAGCAGCTTAGTTTTAGGGACAGGGGATGGGGAGCAGTACTTC

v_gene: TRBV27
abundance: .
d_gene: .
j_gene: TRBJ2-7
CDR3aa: CASSRNGESSYEQYF
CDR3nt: TGTGCCAGCAGCCGGAACGGGGAGAGCTCCTACGAGCAGTACTTC

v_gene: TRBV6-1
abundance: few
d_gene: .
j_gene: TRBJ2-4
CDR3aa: CASSEAYRADIAKNIQYF
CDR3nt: TGTGCCAGCAGTGAAGCTTACCGGGCTGATATAGCCAAAAACATTCAGTACTTC

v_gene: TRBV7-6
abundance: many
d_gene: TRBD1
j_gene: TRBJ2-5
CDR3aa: CASSPTDRGEGETQYF
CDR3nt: TGTGCCAGCAGCCCCACGGACAGGGGTGAGGGAGAGACCCAGTACTTC

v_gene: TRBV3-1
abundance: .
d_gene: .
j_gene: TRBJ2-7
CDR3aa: CASSHLSYEQYF
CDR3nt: TGTGCCAGCAGCCATCTCTCCTACGAGCAGTACTTC

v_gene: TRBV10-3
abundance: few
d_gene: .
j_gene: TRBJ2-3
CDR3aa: CAISGRGDTQYF
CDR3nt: TGTGCCATCAGCGGGAGAGGAGATACGCAGTATTTT

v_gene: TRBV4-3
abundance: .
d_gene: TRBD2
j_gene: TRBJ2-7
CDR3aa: CASSQDTGTSYEQYF
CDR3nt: TGCGCCAGCAGCCAAGACACCGGGACTAGCTACGAGCAGTACTTC

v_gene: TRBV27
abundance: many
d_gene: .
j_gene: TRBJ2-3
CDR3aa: CASKGAGPGNTQYF
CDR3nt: TGTGCCAGCAAGGGGGCGGGACCCGGGAATACGCAGTATTTT